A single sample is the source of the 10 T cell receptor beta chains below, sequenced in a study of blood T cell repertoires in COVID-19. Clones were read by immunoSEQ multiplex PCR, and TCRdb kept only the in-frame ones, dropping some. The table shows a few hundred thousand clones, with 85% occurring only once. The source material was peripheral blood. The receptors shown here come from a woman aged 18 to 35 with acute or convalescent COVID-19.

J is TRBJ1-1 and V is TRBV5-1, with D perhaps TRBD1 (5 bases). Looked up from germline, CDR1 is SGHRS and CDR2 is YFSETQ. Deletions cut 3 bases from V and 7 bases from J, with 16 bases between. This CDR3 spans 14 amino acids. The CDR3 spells CASSSTDRLGEAFF. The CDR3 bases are TGCGCCAGCAGCTCGACAGACCGGCTGGGTGAAGCTTTCTTT.

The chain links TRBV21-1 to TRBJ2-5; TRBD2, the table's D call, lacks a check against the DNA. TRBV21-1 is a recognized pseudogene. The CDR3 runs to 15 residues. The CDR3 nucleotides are TGTGCCAGCTTCATAGCCCCCCCGGGCCAAGAGACCCAGTACTTC. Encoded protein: CASFIAPPGQETQYF.

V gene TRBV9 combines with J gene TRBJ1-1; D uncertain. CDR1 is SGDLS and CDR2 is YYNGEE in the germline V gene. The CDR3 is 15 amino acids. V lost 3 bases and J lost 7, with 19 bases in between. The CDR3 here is CASSASLTEKNEAFF. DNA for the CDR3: TGTGCCAGCAGCGCCTCATTAACCGAGAAAAATGAAGCTTTCTTT.

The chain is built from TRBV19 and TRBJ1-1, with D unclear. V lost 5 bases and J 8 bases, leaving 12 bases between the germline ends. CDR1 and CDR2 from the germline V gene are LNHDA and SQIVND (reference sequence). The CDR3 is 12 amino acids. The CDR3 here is CASSYGRSEAFF. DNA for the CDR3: TGTGCCAGTAGTTATGGCAGGTCCGAAGCTTTCTTT.

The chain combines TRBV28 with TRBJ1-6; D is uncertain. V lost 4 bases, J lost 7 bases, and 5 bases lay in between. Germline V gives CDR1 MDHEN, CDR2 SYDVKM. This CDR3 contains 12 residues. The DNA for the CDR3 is TGTGCCAGCAGTTCTATCAATTCACCCCTCCACTTT. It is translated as CASSSINSPLHF.

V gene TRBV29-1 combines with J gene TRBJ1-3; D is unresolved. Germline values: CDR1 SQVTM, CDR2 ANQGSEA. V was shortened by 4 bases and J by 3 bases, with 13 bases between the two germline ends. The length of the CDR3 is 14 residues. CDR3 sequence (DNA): TGCAGCGTTGCGACACCGGCGGGTGGAAACACCATATATTTT. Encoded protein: CSVATPAGGNTIYF.

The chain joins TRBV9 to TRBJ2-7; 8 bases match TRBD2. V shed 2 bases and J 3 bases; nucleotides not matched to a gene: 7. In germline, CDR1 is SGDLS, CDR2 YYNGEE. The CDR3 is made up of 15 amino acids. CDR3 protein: CASSVGGGRNYEQYF. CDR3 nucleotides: TGTGCCAGCAGCGTCGGGGGCGGGAGGAACTACGAGCAGTACTTC.

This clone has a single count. The CDR3 nucleotides are TGTGCCAGCAGTTATGGACAGCTCAGTGAAGCTTTCTTT. Protein sequence: CASSYGQLSEAFF. The V gene is TRBV27, the J gene TRBJ1-1, with D tentatively TRBD1 (6 bases). Trimming took 4 bases from V and 7 from J, leaving 13 bases between them. The germline V gene has CDR1 MNHEY and CDR2 SMNVEV (reference sequence). CDR3 length: 13 amino acids.

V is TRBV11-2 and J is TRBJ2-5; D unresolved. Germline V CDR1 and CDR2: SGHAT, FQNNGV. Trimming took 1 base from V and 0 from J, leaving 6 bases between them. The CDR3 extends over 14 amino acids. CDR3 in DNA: TGTGCCAGCAGCTTAGCAGGATACCAAGAGACCCAGTACTTC. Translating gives CASSLAGYQETQYF.

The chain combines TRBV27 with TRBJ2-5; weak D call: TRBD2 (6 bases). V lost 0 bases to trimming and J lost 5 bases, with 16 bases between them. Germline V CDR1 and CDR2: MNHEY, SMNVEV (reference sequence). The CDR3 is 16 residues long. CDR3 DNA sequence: TGTGCCAGCAGTTTATCCGCTAGCGTGTGGTCGGAGACCCAGTACTTC. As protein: CASSLSASVWSETQYF.